These 5 T cell receptor beta chains came from one sample sequenced in a study of T cell clonality in common variable immunodeficiency. Only in-frame clones appear in the TCRdb table, and some are missing; sequencing was by immunoSEQ multiplex PCR. Observed in the sample are under 45,000 clones, none of them singletons. The specimen sequenced was peripheral blood mononuclear cells. These receptors all come from a person aged 18 to 75 in good health.

Ten or more counts support this clone. Read sequence stops 3 residues before the CDR3 end, and the germline J gene provides the missing end. The chain carries TRBV20-1 and TRBJ1-1; D perhaps matches TRBD1 (5 bases). Germline V lookup: CDR1 DFQATT, CDR2 SNEGSKA (reference sequence). The CDR3 extends over 14 amino acids. The V gene lost 3 bases and the J gene lost 1 base, with 12 bases spanning the gap. CDR3: CSARGREWNTEAFF. Partial CDR3 DNA: TGCAGTGCTAGGGGCAGGGAATGGAACACTGAA.

This clone occurred many times. The read ends 3 residues before the CDR3 terminus; that terminus is restored from the germline J gene. V usage is TRBV20-1 and J usage is TRBJ2-3; TRBD2 agrees at 12 bases. Trimming at V came to 4 bases and at J to 3 bases, leaving 14 bases not matched to a gene. Looked up from germline, CDR1 is DFQATT and CDR2 is SNEGSKA (reference sequence). The CDR3 spans 18 residues. CDR3 in amino acids: CSANHGLLAGGGTDTQYF. Incomplete CDR3 DNA: TGCAGTGCTAACCACGGGTTACTAGCGGGAGGCGGTACAGATACG.

This clone was observed at least ten times. The read gets to within 3 residues of the CDR3 end, and the germline J gene fills in the rest. This rearrangement joins TRBV6-2 or TRBV6-3 to TRBJ2-2, with D hard to call. Trimming left V 0 bases short and J 2 bases short, with 10 bases between. This CDR3 is 16 amino acids long. The germline CDR1 and CDR2 sequences are MNHEY and SVGEGT. The CDR3 protein is CASSYSNQANTGELFF. CDR3 bases read: TGTGCCAGCAGTTACTCGAACCAGGCAAACACCGGGGAG.

This clone was picked up many times. The read finishes 3 residues shy of the CDR3 end, and the germline J gene is used to complete it. The V and J genes are TRBV7-8 and TRBJ1-1; D is perhaps TRBD1 (5 bases). V lost 5 bases to trimming and J lost 1 base, with 11 bases between them. The CDR3 is made up of 14 amino acids. Germline V gives CDR1 SGHVS, CDR2 FQNEAQ. Here the CDR3 reads CASSVNDRNTEAFF. CDR3 DNA (partial): TGTGCCAGCAGCGTAAACGACAGGAACACTGAA.

This clone was found many times. The read ends 3 residues before the CDR3 terminus; that terminus is restored from the germline J gene. The chain joins TRBV5-5 to TRBJ2-7; 8 positions agree with TRBD1. Germline V CDR1 and CDR2: SGHKS, YYEKEE (reference sequence). This CDR3 is built from 14 residues. J lost 5 bases, V lost 2 bases, and 6 bases had no gene match. The CDR3 sequence is CASSFDRGRDEQYF. The sequenced part of the CDR3 DNA is TGTGCCAGCAGCTTCGACAGGGGAAGGGACGAG.